This entry lists 4 T cell receptor beta chains sequenced from one sample in a study of T cells in Graves' hyperthyroidism and ophthalmopathy. The investigators amplified TCR beta CDR3 regions from RNA transcripts. First-round RT-PCR of the TCR CDR3 relied on the HTBI primer set. TCRdb passed the multiplex PCR reads through MiXCR, listing each CDR3 protein once. The sample has 300,000 to 500,000 distinct CDR3 sequences, around 15% seen once; the top ten hold 25% to 30%. Material: blood. The source is a man aged 50 to 60 with Graves' ophthalmopathy.

The sample holds many counts of this clonotype. The rearrangement uses TRBV9 and TRBJ2-7, with 7 bases aligning to TRBD2. J gave up 5 bases and V 4 bases, and 9 bases lay outside the gene matches. Germline V gene sequence: CDR1 SGDLS, CDR2 YYNGEE. The CDR3 sequence is 14 residues long. The CDR3 sequence: CASSNLAEGDEQYF. For the CDR3, the DNA is TGTGCCAGCAGCAATCTAGCGGAGGGCGACGAGCAGTACTTC.

This rearrangement joins TRBV6-1 to TRBJ1-5, with D perhaps TRBD1 (5 bases). Trimming cost V 3 bases and J 9 bases, with 15 bases left between them. Germline V gene lookup returns CDR1 MNHNS and CDR2 SASEGT. The CDR3 extends over 14 amino acids. This chain's CDR3 is CASSEERLGLPQHF. CDR3 coding DNA: TGTGCCAGCAGTGAGGAAAGGCTGGGACTGCCCCAGCATTTT.

This clonotype was seen repeatedly, ten times or more. The chain uses TRBV5-1 and TRBJ2-1, with 7 bases fitting TRBD1. The J segment lost 9 bases and the V segment lost 4 bases, leaving 10 bases of the junction unmatched. This CDR3 contains 14 residues. CDR1 is SGHRS, CDR2 YFSETQ, per germline. The CDR3 DNA reads as TGCGCCAGCAGCCCCCACCTGACAGGGATTGAGCAGTTCTTC. Its translation is CASSPHLTGIEQFF.

Comment on this clonotype: A read error may explain this, as a much larger clone is one base away. The conserved final phenylalanine or tryptophan is absent from the CDR3, which likely points to a read error. The chain combines TRBV11-1 with TRBJ2-7; D may match TRBD1 or TRBD2 (5 bases each). V was shortened by 5 bases and J by 4 bases, with 15 bases between the two germline ends. The CDR3 has 14 amino acids. Germline V gene data show CDR1 as SGHAT and CDR2 as FQDESV (reference sequence). In DNA, the CDR3 is TGTGCCAGCAGCCGGGACGGAATACTATACGAGCAGTACCTC. As protein: CASSRDGILYEQYL.